This T cell receptor beta chain was recovered during a study of human T cells and chemical hapten exposure. Broader study findings: Healthy individuals' immune responses may differ from those of donors, who had alopecia.

This clonotype has ten or more counts. Its antigen is unknown. Regarding time point: patch test 2, 6 weeks after DPC sensitization. Regarding treatment: therapeutic diphenylcyclopropenone sensitization with weekly scalp DPC. TCRdb passed the RACE reads through MiXCR, listing each CDR3 protein once. The profile shows about 350,000 distinct CDR3 sequences, about 6% of them singletons. Germline assignment: CDR1 SGHTA and CDR2 FQGNSA. CDR3 length equals 14 residues. V lost 4 bases and J lost 6; bases outside the gene matches: 7. This receptor was identified in a young woman with alopecia areata. Some clones in this sample may be carry-over from other donors' samples. The chain employs TRBV7-2 and TRBJ1-1; TRBD1 matches 8 bases. Sample: whole blood, taken in connection with sensitization to the hapten diphenylcyclopropenone (DPC). The CDR3 sequence: CASSSTGAVPEAFF. In DNA form, the CDR3 reads TGTGCCAGCAGCTCGACAGGGGCAGTGCCTGAAGCTTTCTTT.